This entry lists 6 T cell receptor beta chains sequenced from one sample in a study of OX40 agonist ivuxolimab in advanced cancers. Generated by immunoSEQ multiplex PCR, the TCRdb table keeps only in-frame clones and is missing some. In the table there are 62,000 or so clones, roughly 86% of which are singletons. The sample was CD4+ or CD8+ T cells sorted from blood, taken in a trial of the OX40 agonist ivuxolimab. All receptors derive from an adult with an advanced solid tumor such as melanoma, head and neck, liver or kidney cancer.

The chain has TRBV4-2 and TRBJ1-5; 9 bases match TRBD1. This CDR3 has 18 residues. The J segment lost 3 bases and the V segment lost 4 bases, leaving 13 bases of the junction unmatched. Germline CDR1 reads LGHNA; CDR2 reads YNFKEQ. As DNA, the CDR3 is TGTGCCAGCAGCCCCGGGGGCCTGGGACAGGGTTACAATCAGCCCCAGCATTTT. It is translated as CASSPGGLGQGYNQPQHF.

V gene TRBV9 combines with J gene TRBJ1-2, with D possibly being TRBD1 (5 bases). The V and J ends lost 4 bases and 0 bases respectively, with 16 bases between them. CDR3 length: 16 amino acids. The germline V gene encodes CDR1 SGDLS and CDR2 YYNGEE. CDR3 nucleotide sequence: TGTGCCAGCAGCCCCTCTTCGGGGCTAGCTAACTATGGCTACACCTTC. Translating gives CASSPSSGLANYGYTF.

The chain is built from TRBV11-1 and TRBJ1-1; TRBD1 might be the D (6 bases). In germline, CDR1 is SGHAT, CDR2 FQDESV (reference sequence). The germline V and J ends were trimmed by 5 bases and 3 bases, with 13 bases remaining between them. The CDR3 sequence is 14 residues long. The CDR3 loop reads CASSRPQGYTEAFF. The CDR3 coding sequence is TGTGCCAGCAGCCGACCACAGGGCTACACTGAAGCTTTCTTT.

The rearrangement links TRBV18 to TRBJ1-1, with 8 positions matching TRBD1. V gave up 4 bases and J gave up 7 bases; unmatched junction bases: 14. Germline CDR1 reads KGHSH; CDR2 reads LQKENI. The CDR3 is 16 residues long. The CDR3 here is CASSLTGGSLIGEAFF. The CDR3 bases are TGTGCCAGCTCACTCACAGGGGGAAGCCTCATTGGTGAAGCTTTCTTT. The variable domain in full, completed from reference TRBV18 and TRBJ1-1, reads NAGVMQNPRHLVRRRGQEARLRCSPMKGHSHVYWYRQLPEEGLKFMVYLQKENIIDESGMPKERFSAEFPKEGPSILRIQQVVRGDSAAYFCASSLTGGSLIGEAFFGQGTRLTVV.

About this clone itself: The sample carries other DNA sequences with the same CDR3. The V and J genes are TRBV7-2 and TRBJ2-2; the D is unclear. Germline CDR1 is SGHTA and CDR2 is FQGNSA. This CDR3 has 15 residues. The V end was cut by 2 bases, the J end by 1 base, with 8 bases between. The CDR3 coding sequence is TGTGCCAGCAGCTTAAGGGCCGGGAACACCGGGGAGCTGTTTTTT. It translates to CASSLRAGNTGELFF. The entire variable domain, with the rest obtained from reference TRBV7-2 and TRBJ2-2, is as follows: GAGVSQSPSNKVTEKGKDVELRCDPISGHTALYWYRQSLGQGLEFLIYFQGNSAPDKSGLPSDRFSAERTGGSVSTLTIQRTQQEDSAVYLCASSLRAGNTGELFFGEGSRLTVL.

This chain connects TRBV9 to TRBJ2-3; tentatively, D is TRBD1 or TRBD2 (6 bases each). This CDR3 spans 16 amino acids. Germline CDR1 and CDR2: SGDLS and YYNGEE. Trimming took 3 bases from V and 0 from J, leaving 14 bases between them. The CDR3 loop reads CASSEGVAESTDTQYF. The CDR3 nucleotides read TGTGCCAGCAGCGAGGGGGTAGCGGAAAGCACAGATACGCAGTATTTT.